This T cell receptor beta chain was observed in a study of blood T cell repertoires in COVID-19. Whole-study context: Samples taken during acute and convalescent COVID-19 were collected in the United States, Italy and Spain. From T cells, B-cell-depleted T cells, or PBMCs came the material, which was cDNA or gDNA.

How the authors handled the data: From reference gene primer amplification, estimates of nucleated cell counts were derived. Clones were read by immunoSEQ multiplex PCR, and TCRdb kept only the in-frame ones, dropping some. Clone size and the V and J calls come from that table; the DNA yielded D and trimming. In the table there are about 80,000 clones, about four fifths of which are singletons. The germline V gene encodes CDR1 MGHRA and CDR2 YSYEKL. V was cut by 3 bases and J by 0 bases, with 7 bases left in between. The CDR3 extends over 14 amino acids. The chain combines TRBV4-1 with TRBJ2-3; tentatively, D is TRBD1 (6 bases). Sequencing was carried out using peripheral blood. This receptor was identified in a man of 80 years or more with acute or convalescent COVID-19. Here the CDR3 reads CASSQGASTDTQYF. In DNA, the CDR3 is TGCGCCAGCAGCCAGGGGGCAAGCACAGATACGCAGTATTTT.